The present T cell receptor (beta chain) was sequenced within a study of breast tumors, draining lymph nodes, adjacent tissues. TCRdb called the multiplex PCR reads again in MiXCR, with one record for every CDR3 protein. This sample yields 150,000 or so distinct CDR3 sequences, of which 33% are seen a single time; around 4% belongs to the top ten. This clonotype was found a few times. Antigen: not known. Study observations and caveats: Luminal-like breast cancer showed significantly higher tumor–nontumor repertoire similarity than basal-like. The lymph node origin of tumor T cells was framed as consistent with a hypothesis, not demonstrated. Data fit most tumor T cells coming from lymph node, expanding in tumor.

Axillary draining lymph nodes of breast cancer patients supplied the node samples. There are 14 residues in the CDR3. Trimming left V 5 bases short and J 5 bases short, with 15 bases between. CDR1 is LNHNV and CDR2 is YYDKDF in the germline V gene (reference sequence). The TCR sequence derives from a female donor with breast cancer. Some clones in this sample may be carry-over from other donors' samples. Input material: axillary lymph node tissue. V gene TRBV15 combines with J gene TRBJ2-5; no definite D call. CDR3 sequence reads: CATSRTGRWETQYF. The CDR3 DNA follows: TGTGCCACCAGCCGTACCGGTCGGTGGGAGACCCAGTACTTC.